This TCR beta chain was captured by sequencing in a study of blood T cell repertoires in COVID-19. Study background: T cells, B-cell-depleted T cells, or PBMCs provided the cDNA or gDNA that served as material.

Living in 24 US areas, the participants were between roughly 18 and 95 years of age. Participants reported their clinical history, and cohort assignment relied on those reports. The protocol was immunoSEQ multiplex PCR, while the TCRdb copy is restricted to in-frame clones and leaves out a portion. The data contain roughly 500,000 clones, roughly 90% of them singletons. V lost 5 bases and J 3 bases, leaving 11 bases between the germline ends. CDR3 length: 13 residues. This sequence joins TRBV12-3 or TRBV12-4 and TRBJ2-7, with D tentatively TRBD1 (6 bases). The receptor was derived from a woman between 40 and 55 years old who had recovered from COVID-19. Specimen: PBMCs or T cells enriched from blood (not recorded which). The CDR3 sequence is CASSPTGFYEQYF. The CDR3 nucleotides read TGTGCCAGCAGTCCCACAGGGTTCTACGAGCAGTACTTC.